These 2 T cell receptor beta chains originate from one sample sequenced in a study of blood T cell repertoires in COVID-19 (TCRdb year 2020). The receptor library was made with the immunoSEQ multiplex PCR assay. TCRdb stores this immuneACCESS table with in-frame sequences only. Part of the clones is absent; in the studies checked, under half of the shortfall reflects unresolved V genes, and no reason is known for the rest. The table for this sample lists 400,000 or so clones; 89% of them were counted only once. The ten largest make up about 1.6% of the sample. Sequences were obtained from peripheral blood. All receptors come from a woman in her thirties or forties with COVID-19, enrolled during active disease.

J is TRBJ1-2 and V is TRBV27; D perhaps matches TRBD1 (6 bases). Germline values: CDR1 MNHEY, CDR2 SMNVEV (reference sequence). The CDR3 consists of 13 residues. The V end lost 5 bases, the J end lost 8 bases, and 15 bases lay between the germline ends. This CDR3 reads CASSLRGRPGYTF. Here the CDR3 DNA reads TGTGCCAGCAGTCTAAGGGGGAGACCCGGCTACACCTTC.

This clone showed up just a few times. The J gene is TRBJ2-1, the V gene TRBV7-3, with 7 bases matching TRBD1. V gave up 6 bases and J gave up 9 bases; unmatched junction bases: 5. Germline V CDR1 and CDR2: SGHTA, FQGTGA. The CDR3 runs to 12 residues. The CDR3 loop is CASRRQGGEQFF. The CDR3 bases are TGTGCCAGCAGACGACAGGGCGGTGAGCAGTTCTTC.